The rows below give T cell receptor beta chains drawn from one sample of a study of shared clonotypes between healthy human individuals. Produced via immunoSEQ multiplex PCR; TCRdb's table is partial and in-frame only. The data contain 2 million to 2.5 million clones, approximately 94% of them singletons. The sequencing input was naive CD4+ T cells from PBMCs. The receptors stem from a man aged 18 to 29 in good health. Some clones in this sample may be carry-over from other donors' samples. The conserved cysteine and the conserved F or W are not part of the CDR3 here. Each record gives: CDR3 protein, J gene, V gene, D gene. A D gene is named only where the DNA matches it firmly.

CDR3: AWSFRPVISYEQY
J: TRBJ2-7
V: TRBV30
D: NA

CDR3: ASSVSPGLDYEQY
J: TRBJ2-7
V: TRBV9
D: NA

CDR3: ASSLTRTGAGNEQY
J: TRBJ2-7
V: TRBV5-1
D: TRBD1

CDR3: AWSIGDNYGYT
J: TRBJ1-2
V: TRBV30
D: NA

CDR3: ASTGGGQRSYEQY
J: TRBJ2-7
V: TRBV19
D: NA

CDR3: ASSLGTSRSGETQY
J: TRBJ2-5
V: TRBV5-1
D: NA

CDR3: ASSPSGARADYGYT
J: TRBJ1-2
V: TRBV5-6
D: NA

CDR3: ASSYGHEQF
J: TRBJ2-1
V: TRBV6-5
D: NA

CDR3: ASSLGTRNYGYT
J: TRBJ1-2
V: TRBV5-1
D: NA

CDR3: ASSLVWGANEKLF
J: TRBJ1-4
V: TRBV5-1
D: NA

CDR3: ASSFGGVGETQY
J: TRBJ2-5
V: TRBV7-2
D: NA

CDR3: ASSVRGGASTDTQY
J: TRBJ2-3
V: TRBV9
D: TRBD1

CDR3: VTGMNQPQH
J: TRBJ1-5
V: TRBV6-6
D: NA

CDR3: ASSLAPGNGELF
J: TRBJ2-2
V: TRBV5-1
D: NA

CDR3: ASSSRGRATEAF
J: TRBJ1-1
V: TRBV21-1
D: NA

CDR3: ASSPGGGDEQF
J: TRBJ2-1
V: TRBV11-3
D: NA

CDR3: ASSEAWTGAQPQH
J: TRBJ1-5
V: TRBV6-1
D: TRBD1

CDR3: ASSLGTSGRVRGEQY
J: TRBJ2-7
V: TRBV5-4
D: TRBD2

CDR3: AISPGISGTGYEQY
J: TRBJ2-7
V: TRBV10-3
D: TRBD2

CDR3: AISESPGRGKTEAF
J: TRBJ1-1
V: TRBV10-3
D: NA

CDR3: SVPRGFGYGYT
J: TRBJ1-2
V: TRBV29-1
D: NA

CDR3: ASSPGGGYT
J: TRBJ1-2
V: TRBV28
D: NA

CDR3: ASSWGQGKGEQY
J: TRBJ2-7
V: TRBV5-5
D: TRBD1

CDR3: ASSQARTLGERWDSYNEQF
J: TRBJ2-1
V: TRBV14
D: NA

CDR3: ASSQRAGTASAYGYT
J: TRBJ1-2
V: TRBV7-8
D: TRBD1

CDR3: ASTARVGAAYNEQF
J: TRBJ2-1
V: TRBV7-8
D: NA

CDR3: ASSLVGGVGGELF
J: TRBJ2-2
V: TRBV7-2
D: NA

CDR3: SVVLTGNAYSYNEQF
J: TRBJ2-1
V: TRBV29-1
D: NA

CDR3: ASSTSEGGITGELF
J: TRBJ2-2
V: TRBV7-8
D: NA

CDR3: ATSREGVGGETQY
J: TRBJ2-5
V: TRBV15
D: NA